This T cell receptor (beta chain) was profiled in a study of blood T cell repertoires in COVID-19. Measured with immunoSEQ multiplex PCR; TCRdb has only the in-frame clones, and not every one. The sample gives 350,000 to 500,000 clones, around nine tenths of which show up once; approximately 1.5% is in the top ten. Germline lookup yields CDR1 SGHTA and CDR2 FQGNSA. V was pared by 1 base and J by 4 bases, with 2 bases of the junction left unmatched. The CDR3 is 15 amino acids. The rearrangement links TRBV7-2 to TRBJ1-3; 9 bases are shared with TRBD1. Sequencing was done on a sample of PBMCs or T cells enriched from blood (not recorded which). The source is a woman between 18 and 29 years old who had been exposed to COVID-19. CDR3 sequence (DNA): TGTGCCAGCAGCTTAGATGGGACAGGGGGAAACACCATATATTTT. It specifies CASSLDGTGGNTIYF.